This TCR beta chain appears in the sequencing data of a study of T cells in Graves' hyperthyroidism and ophthalmopathy (dated by TCRdb to 2018 to 2020). Background for the entire study: Peripheral blood samples were taken at the time of initial diagnosis, prior to any treatment. A discovery cohort of about a hundred patients, 43 with Graves' ophthalmopathy and fewer than 65 with stable Graves' hyperthyroidism, was used to find distinguishing TCR V-J signatures. Whether ophthalmopathy could be predicted prospectively was tested in an independent validation cohort made up of 18 to 20 hyperthyroidism patients plus 17 patients who later progressed to ophthalmopathy. For training and testing, the 100 or so patients in the discovery cohort were randomly divided in a 7:3 ratio. The study also compared thyroid tissue and blood T-cell repertoires from more than five Graves' hyperthyroidism patients. Once sampling was done, hyperthyroidism patients were given methimazole at a starting dose of 30 mg daily, whereas ophthalmopathy patients were given high-dose intravenous methylprednisolone. The paper reports TCR Vbeta CDR3 sequencing of some 140 peripheral blood samples: fewer than 50 ophthalmopathy, under 80 hyperthyroidism and 17 progressor patients.

The research as a whole found: Most expanded thyroid clonotypes (frequency above 0.001) were also found in blood, which suggests that blood repertoires may mirror thyroid immune responses. In validation, the model predicted progression to ophthalmopathy with over 65% sensitivity and roughly 72% specificity, a median of 6.5 months before onset. A 13 V-J signature model separated ophthalmopathy from stable hyperthyroidism, with nearly 90% sensitivity and 81% to 82% specificity in cross-validation and 80%/75% in testing. Sample size was not statistically predetermined, and investigators were not blinded to group allocation.

The TCR beta CDR3 regions were amplified from the RNA transcripts. A first-round RT-PCR of the TCR CDR3 used the HTBI primer set with the Qiagen OneStep RT-PCR kit. Libraries were constructed in a second round of multiplex PCR, after which size selection and purification were performed. Libraries were sequenced paired-end with 100 bp reads on an Illumina HiSeq2000. Concerning the study's data processing: Raw data were processed with SOAPnuke, discarding reads with adapters, uncalled bases, mean Phred below 15, or no exact constant-primer or identifier match. COPE v1.2.5 was used to merge the high-quality paired reads, and each unique nucleotide sequence was defined as a clonotype. MiTCR v1.1 was used to align the clonotypes against IMGT TRBV, TRBD and TRBJ reference segments. Analysis was restricted to V-J combinations with a frequency above 0.0001, which covered about 99% of repertoires. The TCS score was defined as F50 (clonal expansion) divided by E x V (chaos), with BLOSUM62-based TCRdist calculated between CDR3 peptides within each V-J. Welch's t-statistics and random forest reduced fewer than 550 V-J features to under 15, which were used in a naive Bayes classifier (R e1071). TCRdb redid the processing of the public reads, applying fastp at Q25 and MiXCR, and retained in-frame beta chains. Records with the same CDR3 protein are collapsed into one entry carrying the most frequent genes and DNA. These V and J calls derive from TCRdb rather than the authors' analysis. The sample table lists about 290,000 distinct CDR3 sequences, approximately 17% of them with a count of one. Roughly 50% of the sample goes to the ten largest clones.

This clonotype came up many times. What this receptor recognizes is not known. No quality values exist for individual bases; no much larger clone is one base distant. Ophthalmopathy patients had moderately to severely active disease, Clinical Activity Score of at least 3, NOSPECS grade of at least 4, and duration under 3 months. The study excluded patients with uncontrolled infections, other autoimmune diseases, pregnancy or lactation. Diagnoses were based on clinical symptoms, serum thyroxine and TRAb, thyroid ultrasound and orbital computed tomography. PBMCs were separated from roughly 9.3 ml of fresh peripheral blood using Ficoll-Paque density gradient centrifugation. Total RNA was extracted with Trizol reagent, and quality was checked on an Agilent 2100 Bioanalyzer. The germline V and J ends show losses of 2 bases and 4 bases respectively, and no gene match explains 8 bases of the junction. Counted from cysteine to phenylalanine, this CDR3 has 15 amino acids. Left in the record is the CDR3 DNA by itself, 45 bases read in frame from the first base.

Sequencing used blood. The chain employs TRBV12-3 or TRBV12-4 and TRBJ2-7; 7 bases in between match TRBD1. The source is a woman aged 55-69 years with Graves' ophthalmopathy. For the CDR3, the sequence is CASSLRQGLTYEQYF. The DNA reads TGTGCCAGCAGTTTACGACAGGGATTGACGTACGAGCAGTACTTC.